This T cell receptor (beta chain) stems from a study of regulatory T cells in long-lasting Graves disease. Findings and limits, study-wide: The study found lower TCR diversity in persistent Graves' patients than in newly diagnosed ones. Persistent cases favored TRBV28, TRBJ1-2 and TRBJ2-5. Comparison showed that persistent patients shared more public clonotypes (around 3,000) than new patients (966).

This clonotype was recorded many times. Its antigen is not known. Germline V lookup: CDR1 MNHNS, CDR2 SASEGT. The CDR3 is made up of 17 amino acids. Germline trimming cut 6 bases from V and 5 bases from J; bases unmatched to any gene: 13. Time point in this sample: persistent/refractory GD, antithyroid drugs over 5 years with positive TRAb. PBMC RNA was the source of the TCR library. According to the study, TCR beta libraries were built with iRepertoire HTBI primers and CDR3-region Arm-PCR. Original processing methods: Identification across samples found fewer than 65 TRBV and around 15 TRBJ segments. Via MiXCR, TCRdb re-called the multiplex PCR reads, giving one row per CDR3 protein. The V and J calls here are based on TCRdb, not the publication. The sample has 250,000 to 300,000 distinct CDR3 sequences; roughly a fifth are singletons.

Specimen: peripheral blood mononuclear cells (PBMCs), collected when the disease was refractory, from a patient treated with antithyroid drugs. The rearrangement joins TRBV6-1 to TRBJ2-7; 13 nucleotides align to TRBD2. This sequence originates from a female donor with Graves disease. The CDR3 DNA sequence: TGTGCCAGCAGAGTTACGGAAGGACTAGCGGGAGTCAACGAGCAGTACTTC. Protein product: CASRVTEGLAGVNEQYF.